These 28 T cell receptor beta chains originate from one sample sequenced in a study of cytomegalovirus exposure and HLA in healthy donors. PCR employed 60 Vbeta and 13 Jbeta primers. Here immunoSEQ multiplex PCR was the method, and the copy in TCRdb shows in-frame clones only, minus some. The sample lists 100,000 to 150,000 clones, around 77% occurring once. The sequencing sample was made of PBMCs. These TCRs come from a woman aged 60-70 years in good health and CMV-seronegative.

The V gene is TRBV28, the J gene TRBJ2-5; 8 bases line up with TRBD1. V lost 6 bases and J lost 12; bases outside the gene matches: 15. Germline CDR1 and CDR2: MDHEN and SYDVKM. The CDR3 has 14 residues. In DNA form, the CDR3 reads TGTGCCAGCAGCCCCGGGACAGGTCGAGGAAGTGAGTACTTC. As protein: CASSPGTGRGSEYF.

The V call is TRBV28, the J call TRBJ2-6, with D unresolved. V was pared by 5 bases and J by 0 bases, with 5 bases between. Germline V gene lookup returns CDR1 MDHEN and CDR2 SYDVKM. The CDR3 totals 14 residues. Here the CDR3 reads CASSRYSGANVLTF. CDR3 nucleotides: TGTGCCAGCAGTCGGTACTCTGGGGCCAACGTCCTGACTTTC.

This chain uses TRBV5-1 with TRBJ2-1; 7 bases map to TRBD2. The CDR3 contains 14 residues. V was clipped by 0 bases and J by 9 bases; unmatched bases: 6. Germline V CDR1 and CDR2: SGHRS, YFSETQ. This chain's CDR3 is CASSLVDGGSEQFF. CDR3 in DNA: TGCGCCAGCAGCTTGGTCGACGGGGGGAGTGAGCAGTTCTTC.

The chain links TRBV5-1 to TRBJ2-7, with D unclear. The germline V gene encodes CDR1 SGHRS and CDR2 YFSETQ. Trimming took 5 bases from V and 0 from J, leaving 12 bases between them. The CDR3 sequence is 14 residues long. Here the CDR3 reads CASRKTPSSYEQYF. Here the CDR3 DNA reads TGCGCCAGCAGAAAGACTCCAAGCTCCTACGAGCAGTACTTC.

The chain has TRBV6-5 and TRBJ1-4; D is unclear. CDR3 size: 14 residues. Germline V gives CDR1 MNHEY, CDR2 SVGAGI. Deletions cut 6 bases from V and 8 bases from J, with 16 bases between. The CDR3 is CASSGLRASEKLFF. In DNA, the CDR3 is TGTGCCAGCAGCGGGTTGAGGGCCTCCGAAAAACTGTTTTTT.

This chain uses TRBV5-1 with TRBJ2-5; D is unresolved. This CDR3 region has 14 residues. In germline, CDR1 is SGHRS, CDR2 YFSETQ. V lost 0 bases and J 4 bases, leaving 10 bases between the germline ends. The DNA for the CDR3 is TGCGCCAGCAGCTTGGCCCGTCCCCTAGAGACCCAGTACTTC. Amino acid sequence: CASSLARPLETQYF. The variable domain in full, completed from reference TRBV5-1 and TRBJ2-5, reads KAGVTQTPRYLIKTRGQQVTLSCSPISGHRSVSWYQQTPGQGLQFLFEYFSETQRNKGNFPGRFSGRQFSNSRSEMNVSTLELGDSALYLCASSLARPLETQYFGPGTRLLVL.

This clone was detected only a few times. V usage is TRBV7-9 and J usage is TRBJ1-4; the D gene is possibly TRBD1 (6 bases). Germline V gene lookup returns CDR1 SEHNR and CDR2 FQNEAQ (reference sequence). Trimming pared 3 bases from V and 7 bases from J, leaving 15 bases between. The CDR3 is 15 residues long. The CDR3 spells CASSFYRVEGEKLFF. For the CDR3, the DNA is TGTGCCAGCAGCTTTTACAGGGTTGAAGGTGAAAAACTGTTTTTT.

This clone was detected ten times or more. This chain links TRBV5-1 with TRBJ1-3; maybe TRBD1 (6 bases). The CDR3 has 15 residues. The V end was cut by 4 bases, the J end by 4 bases, with 15 bases between. Germline V CDR1 and CDR2: SGHRS, YFSETQ. The CDR3 DNA reads as TGCGCCAGCAGCCCCGAAGGGGGATCGGGAAACACCATATATTTT. This gives the protein CASSPEGGSGNTIYF.

This chain uses TRBV10-3 with TRBJ1-2, with 8 nucleotides matching TRBD1. Germline V gene data show CDR1 as ENHRY and CDR2 as SYGVKD. The CDR3 sequence is 16 residues long. The ends lost 6 bases at V and 2 bases at J; junction bases unmatched: 11. This CDR3 is CAIRATGEGANYGYTF. In DNA form, the CDR3 reads TGTGCCATCAGAGCGACAGGGGAGGGCGCAAACTATGGCTACACCTTC.

The chain employs TRBV5-1 and TRBJ1-1; TRBD1 aligns across 7 bases. Per germline, CDR1 SGHRS and CDR2 YFSETQ. This CDR3 is built from 15 residues. The V segment lost 4 bases and the J segment 5 bases; nucleotides outside the gene matches: 11. The CDR3 region is CASSVDSSQGTEAFF. The CDR3 DNA reads TGCGCCAGCAGCGTGGACAGCTCACAGGGGACTGAAGCTTTCTTT.

The chain employs TRBV7-9 and TRBJ2-7, with a weak D call TRBD1 (5 bases). Germline V gene lookup returns CDR1 SEHNR and CDR2 FQNEAQ (reference sequence). V lost 0 bases and J 4 bases, leaving 7 bases between the germline ends. This CDR3 contains 13 residues. CDR3 loop: CASSLAGAYEQYF. CDR3 DNA: TGTGCCAGCAGCTTAGCAGGGGCATACGAGCAGTACTTC.

The V gene is TRBV5-1, the J gene TRBJ1-4; D unclear. The V gene's germline CDR1 is SGHRS and CDR2 YFSETQ. The germline V and J ends were trimmed by 5 bases and 8 bases, with 13 bases remaining between them. CDR3 length equals 13 residues. CDR3 coding DNA: TGCGCCAGCAGGCTGGGAGGGCCGGAAAAACTGTTTTTT. The encoded protein is CASRLGGPEKLFF.

This clone showed up just once. This chain links TRBV18 with TRBJ1-4; D remains unclear. The CDR3 extends over 16 amino acids. Germline lookup yields CDR1 KGHSH and CDR2 LQKENI. The germline V and J ends were trimmed by 3 bases and 1 base, with 12 bases remaining between them. This chain's CDR3 is CASSPNAGRTNEKLFF. CDR3 nucleotides: TGTGCCAGCTCACCGAACGCCGGGAGAACTAATGAAAAACTGTTTTTT.

The CDR3 is CASSLAQSNEKLFF. The CDR3 nucleotides are TGTGCCAGCAGCTTAGCACAGTCTAATGAAAAACTGTTTTTT. The V call is TRBV5-5, the J call TRBJ1-4; D gene unclear. V dropped 2 bases and J dropped 3 bases, with 8 bases sitting between them. The germline gives CDR1 SGHKS, CDR2 YYEKEE (reference sequence). The CDR3 spans 14 residues.

V usage is TRBV7-9 and J usage is TRBJ1-2, with 7 bases fitting TRBD1. The CDR3 contains 13 residues. The germline V gene has CDR1 SEHNR and CDR2 FQNEAQ (reference sequence). V was clipped by 5 bases and J by 6 bases; unmatched bases: 6. The CDR3 DNA follows: TGTGCCAGCAGCACTACAGGGGTCAATGGCTACACCTTC. Translating gives CASSTTGVNGYTF.

The chain carries TRBV30 and TRBJ1-4, with TRBD1 identical over 10 bases. V dropped 2 bases and J dropped 0; count of bases not matched to a gene: 6. This CDR3 spans 17 amino acids. Germline V gene data show CDR1 as GTSNPN and CDR2 as SVGIG (reference sequence). CDR3 residues: CAWSQDRGLATNEKLFF. The CDR3 bases are TGTGCCTGGAGTCAAGACAGGGGGCTCGCAACTAATGAAAAACTGTTTTTT.

The J gene is TRBJ1-2, the V gene TRBV19, with 7 positions matching TRBD1. Germline V gene data show CDR1 as LNHDA and CDR2 as SQIVND (reference sequence). Losses at the gene ends were 6 bases for V and 4 bases for J; bases not matched to a gene: 11. The CDR3 sequence is 15 residues long. The CDR3 DNA reads as TGTGCCAGTAGCTCGACCGGGACAGCGATCTATGGCTACACCTTC. Translating gives CASSSTGTAIYGYTF.

The rearrangement links TRBV2 to TRBJ1-1, with D perhaps matching TRBD1 (6 bases). Trimming stripped 5 bases from V and 2 bases from J, with 15 bases between. The CDR3 extends over 15 amino acids. CDR1 SNHLY and CDR2 FYNNEI come from the germline V gene. CDR3 DNA sequence: TGTGCCAGCAGTCCACAGGGTGGGGGTAACACTGAAGCTTTCTTT. The encoded protein is CASSPQGGGNTEAFF.

This sequence joins TRBV19 and TRBJ2-7; no clear D. Trimming took 5 bases from V and 1 from J, leaving 9 bases between them. The CDR3 runs 13 residues. Germline V CDR1 and CDR2: LNHDA, SQIVND (reference sequence). The DNA of the CDR3 is TGTGCCAGTAGTCTCCCGGAGTCCTACGAGCAGTACTTC. It translates to CASSLPESYEQYF.

This rearrangement joins TRBV7-7 to TRBJ2-5; D gene unclear. CDR1 is SSHAT, CDR2 FNYEAQ, per germline (reference sequence). V lost 4 bases, J lost 5 bases, and 14 bases lay in between. This CDR3 is 14 amino acids long. The CDR3 bases are TGTGCCAGCAGCTCCCCGGATAGCTTCGAGACCCAGTACTTC. Its translation: CASSSPDSFETQYF.

V gene TRBV5-8 combines with J gene TRBJ2-5; possible D gene TRBD2, 6 bases. Trimming removed 2 bases at V and 7 bases at J, with 15 bases between. The CDR3 consists of 14 residues. Germline V gene data show CDR1 as SGHTS and CDR2 as YDEGEE. This chain's CDR3 is CASSLEGGIRTQYF. The CDR3 DNA is TGTGCCAGCAGCTTAGAGGGAGGTATAAGGACCCAGTACTTC.

The chain uses TRBV15 and TRBJ2-5; D is unclear. The CDR3 is 14 residues long. V lost 5 bases to trimming and J lost 8 bases, with 18 bases between them. Germline lookup yields CDR1 LNHNV and CDR2 YYDKDF (reference sequence). This chain's CDR3 is CATSLGGPLVTQYF. The DNA of the CDR3 is TGTGCCACCAGCCTAGGTGGCCCGTTAGTAACCCAGTACTTC.

There are a few counts of this clone. This chain links TRBV7-9 with TRBJ1-2; 8 bases fit TRBD1. CDR3 size: 16 residues. Germline-derived CDR1 and CDR2 are SEHNR and FQNEAQ (reference sequence). V was pared by 5 bases and J by 3 bases, with 11 bases of the junction left unmatched. CDR3 in DNA: TGTGCCAGCAGCACCCGACAGGGGACGTTTGACTATGGCTACACCTTC. Protein: CASSTRQGTFDYGYTF.

The chain uses TRBV27 and TRBJ1-1; a possible D gene is TRBD1 (6 bases). CDR3 length: 13 residues. Deletions cut 4 bases from V and 3 bases from J, with 9 bases between. CDR1 is MNHEY, CDR2 SMNVEV, per germline (reference sequence). Here the CDR3 reads CASSWQGYTEAFF. DNA of the CDR3: TGTGCCAGCAGTTGGCAGGGGTACACTGAAGCTTTCTTT.

The chain has TRBV29-1 and TRBJ1-3; perhaps TRBD1 as D (6 bases). CDR3 length equals 14 residues. CDR1 SQVTM and CDR2 ANQGSEA come from the germline V gene. V gave up 5 bases and J gave up 5 bases, with 16 bases separating them. The CDR3 DNA sequence: TGCAGCGTTCGTGAAACAGGGTTTAGAAACACCATATATTTT. Translated, it gives CSVRETGFRNTIYF.

This chain connects TRBV6-6 to TRBJ1-1, with D hard to call. This CDR3 spans 15 amino acids. Germline V gene sequence: CDR1 MNHNY, CDR2 SVGAGI (reference sequence). V was cut by 5 bases and J by 3 bases, with 16 bases left in between. The CDR3 bases are TGTGCCAGCAGTACTAGAGACGCCCGGTACACTGAAGCTTTCTTT. Residues: CASSTRDARYTEAFF.

The chain uses TRBV29-1 and TRBJ2-2; no clear D gene. V was trimmed by 0 bases and J by 6 bases, leaving 17 bases between them. CDR3 size: 16 residues. Germline-derived CDR1 and CDR2 are SQVTM and ANQGSEA. CDR3 sequence reads: CSVEDGSGRKAGELFF. The CDR3 DNA reads as TGCAGCGTTGAAGATGGCTCTGGGCGCAAAGCCGGGGAGCTGTTTTTT.

CDR3 nucleotides: TGTGCCAGCAGTGAACCGGTCGGCCAGTACTTC. Its protein product is CASSEPVGQYF. The V call is TRBV2, the J call TRBJ2-5; D is undetermined. The ends were cut back, 2 bases at V and 10 bases at J, with 8 bases in the middle. This CDR3 spans 11 amino acids. Germline CDR1 SNHLY, CDR2 FYNNEI.